This T cell receptor (beta chain) was obtained from a study of cytomegalovirus exposure and HLA in healthy donors. Study-wide context: An earlier analysis identified more than 90 million unique TCR beta sequences in about 179 million T cells.

Points on this clone: Its target is not known.

Notes on the study in general: A few V segments could not be told apart, such as TRBV6-2 and TRBV6-3, and were left out. A missense variant in DCLRE1C was later tied to TCR beta V- and J-gene trimming. TCR beta chains associated with HLA were, in a later analysis, more clonally expanded than equally common others.

The trim removed 3 bases at V and 5 bases at J, leaving 11 bases unmatched. This CDR3 is built from 16 residues. The germline CDR1 and CDR2 sequences are LGHNA and YNFKEQ. It was with 60 Vbeta and 13 Jbeta primers that the PCR ran. The repertoire was sequenced with immunoSEQ multiplex PCR; TCRdb's copy has only in-frame clones and lacks some. The table lists around 100,000 clones, about 59% of them singletons. The sequenced material came from PBMCs. The rearrangement uses TRBV4-2 and TRBJ2-5; 8 bases fit TRBD1. The receptor comes from a man aged 25 to 45 in good health and CMV-seropositive. The CDR3 nucleotides read TGTGCCAGCAGCCATATGAGCCAGGGGGCAGGGGAGACCCAGTACTTC. This codes for CASSHMSQGAGETQYF.